These 32 T cell receptor beta chains were all obtained from the same sample, sequenced in a study of blood T cell repertoires in COVID-19. Profiling relied on immunoSEQ multiplex PCR, and the TCRdb table lists in-frame clones only, not all of them. The profile covers about 150,000 clones, with approximately 81% appearing a single time and 7% to 10% taken by the ten largest. Sequencing was done on a sample of peripheral blood. These receptor sequences come from a woman aged 60 to 75 with COVID-19, enrolled during active disease.

This clone was found once. The chain employs TRBV6-5 and TRBJ2-1, with D possibly matching TRBD1 (6 bases). This CDR3 has 15 amino acids. CDR1 is MNHEY and CDR2 is SVGAGI in the germline V gene. The germline V and J ends were trimmed by 0 bases and 4 bases, with 10 bases remaining between them. CDR3 sequence reads: CASSYSGTQYNEQFF. The CDR3, as DNA: TGTGCCAGCAGTTACTCGGGGACACAATACAATGAGCAGTTCTTC.

J is TRBJ2-2 and V is TRBV12-3 or TRBV12-4; the D is unclear. Trimming removed 6 bases from V and 6 bases from J, with 8 bases in between. The CDR3 has 12 amino acids. As DNA, the CDR3 is TGTGCCAGCAGCACCGACTCCGGGGAGCTGTTTTTT. Its translation: CASSTDSGELFF.

The chain uses TRBV5-1 and TRBJ1-6, with D maybe TRBD1 (5 bases). This CDR3 has 15 residues. CDR1 and CDR2 (germline): SGHRS, YFSETQ. The germline V and J ends were trimmed by 2 bases and 8 bases, with 14 bases remaining between them. CDR3 amino acids: CASSLSPGGDSPLHF. DNA of the CDR3: TGCGCCAGCAGCTTATCCCCCGGGGGGGATTCACCCCTCCACTTT.

CDR3 nucleotide sequence: TGCGCCAGCAGTGAGTCTACCCCGACAGGCGATCAGCCCCAGCATTTT. Translating it yields CASSESTPTGDQPQHF. The rearrangement links TRBV10-2 to TRBJ1-5, with D perhaps TRBD1 (6 bases). Germline loops: CDR1 WSHSY, CDR2 SAAADI. Trimming took off 0 bases at V and 5 bases at J, with 14 bases between the two ends. This CDR3 comprises 16 residues.

This chain links TRBV12-3 or TRBV12-4 with TRBJ2-7; no reliable D call. V gave up 5 bases and J gave up 3 bases, with 8 bases separating them. The CDR3 spans 12 residues. The CDR3 DNA is TGTGCCAGCAGTACTAAGATCTACGAGCAGTACTTC. Amino acids: CASSTKIYEQYF.

The rearrangement links TRBV5-4 to TRBJ2-1, with a possible D match to TRBD2 (6 bases). V was shortened by 5 bases and J by 4 bases, with 13 bases between the two germline ends. The CDR3 has 14 residues. The germline CDR1 and CDR2 sequences are SGHNT and YYREEE (reference sequence). The CDR3 DNA sequence: TGTGCCAGCAGTTCGACTAGAGGGTACAATGAGCAGTTCTTC. The encoded protein is CASSSTRGYNEQFF.

This clone appeared a few times. The V gene is TRBV5-1, the J gene TRBJ2-7; no reliable D call. The CDR3 has 13 residues. Deletions cut 7 bases from V and 1 base from J, with 12 bases between. Germline CDR1 is SGHRS and CDR2 is YFSETQ. The CDR3 reads CASRRPGSYEQYF. The CDR3 DNA follows: TGCGCCAGCCGGAGACCCGGATCCTACGAGCAGTACTTC.

The chain recombines TRBV18 with TRBJ2-2; possible D gene TRBD2, 5 bases. V was cut by 2 bases and J by 0 bases, with 13 bases left in between. This CDR3 comprises 17 residues. The germline gives CDR1 KGHSH, CDR2 LQKENI. The CDR3 sequence: CASSPLLFGANTGELFF. CDR3 in DNA: TGTGCCAGCTCACCATTACTATTCGGGGCGAACACCGGGGAGCTGTTTTTT.

The chain has TRBV24-1 and TRBJ2-1; 13 bases align to TRBD2. Unmatched junction bases numbered 12, after V lost 5 bases and J lost 9 bases. The germline gives CDR1 KGHDR, CDR2 SFDVKD. The CDR3 totals 17 residues. The CDR3 DNA follows: TGTGCCACCAGTGGTTCACCGGGACTAGCGGGAAGGGTTGAGCAGTTCTTC. Protein: CATSGSPGLAGRVEQFF.

V gene TRBV4-2 combines with J gene TRBJ1-2; D perhaps matches TRBD1 (6 bases). The ends were cut back, 0 bases at V and 6 bases at J, with 14 bases in the middle. This CDR3 spans 15 amino acids. The V gene's germline CDR1 is LGHNA and CDR2 YNFKEQ. Here the CDR3 reads CASSQDLGAGNGYTF. The DNA for the CDR3 is TGTGCCAGCAGCCAAGATCTGGGGGCAGGTAATGGCTACACCTTC.

This chain links TRBV6-5 with TRBJ1-2, with 7 bases lining up with TRBD1. The CDR3 is 13 amino acids. Germline V gene lookup returns CDR1 MNHEY and CDR2 SVGAGI. V lost 7 bases and J lost 4; bases outside the gene matches: 6. The DNA for the CDR3 is TGTGCCAGCACTAAGGGGGCGGCCTATGGCTACACCTTC. Translated: CASTKGAAYGYTF.

CDR3 amino acids: CASSLGGDYGYTF. The CDR3 nucleotides are TGCGCCAGCAGCTTGGGGGGCGACTATGGCTACACCTTC. The chain has TRBV5-1 and TRBJ1-2; D might be TRBD1 (5 bases). CDR1 and CDR2 (germline): SGHRS, YFSETQ. This CDR3 is built from 13 residues. V was cut by 0 bases and J by 3 bases, with 6 bases left in between. Variable domain in full (rest from reference TRBV5-1 and TRBJ1-2): KAGVTQTPRYLIKTRGQQVTLSCSPISGHRSVSWYQQTPGQGLQFLFEYFSETQRNKGNFPGRFSGRQFSNSRSEMNVSTLELGDSALYLCASSLGGDYGYTFGSGTRLTVV.

This sequence joins TRBV7-3 and TRBJ2-7; no clear D gene. Trimming removed 4 bases at V and 2 bases at J, with 9 bases between. The CDR3 loop spans 13 amino acids. CDR1 and CDR2 from the germline V gene are SGHTA and FQGTGA. CDR3 region: CASSSSGAYEQYF. The CDR3 coding sequence is TGTGCCAGCAGCTCCAGTGGAGCCTACGAGCAGTACTTC. Full variable domain (remainder filled in from reference TRBV7-3 and TRBJ2-7): GAGVSQTPSNKVTEKGKYVELRCDPISGHTALYWYRQSLGQGPEFLIYFQGTGAADDSGLPNDRFFAVRPEGSVSTLKIQRTERGDSAVYLCASSSSGAYEQYFGPGTRLTVT.

This clone was observed a few times. The chain recombines TRBV15 with TRBJ1-5; perhaps TRBD1 as D (6 bases). The CDR3 runs 15 residues. V was cut by 0 bases and J by 4 bases, with 10 bases left in between. Germline lookup yields CDR1 LNHNV and CDR2 YYDKDF (reference sequence). CDR3 nucleotides: TGTGCCACCAGCAGAGATAAGGGGGGGAATCAGCCCCAGCATTTT. It codes for CATSRDKGGNQPQHF.

V usage is TRBV6-5 and J usage is TRBJ1-2; 10 bases map to TRBD1. The CDR3 covers 15 residues. V lost 5 bases, J lost 2 bases, and 5 bases stayed unmatched. Germline V gives CDR1 MNHEY, CDR2 SVGAGI. In DNA, the CDR3 is TGTGCCAGCAGTAGGTCGGGACAGGGGAACTATGGCTACACCTTC. It codes for CASSRSGQGNYGYTF.

The chain links TRBV7-2 to TRBJ1-6; 8 nucleotides match TRBD1. Trimming cost V 5 bases and J 0 bases; bases outside gene matches: 3. The CDR3 loop spans 16 amino acids. Germline assignment: CDR1 SGHTA and CDR2 FQGNSA. CDR3 amino acids: CASSEQGGSYNSPLHF. The DNA for the CDR3 is TGTGCCAGCAGCGAACAGGGGGGCTCCTATAATTCACCCCTCCACTTT.

The chain links TRBV10-3 to TRBJ1-1; maybe TRBD1 (5 bases). CDR1 is ENHRY and CDR2 is SYGVKD in the germline V gene. Trimming removed 10 bases at V and 4 bases at J, with 13 bases between. This CDR3 is 12 amino acids long. The CDR3 spells CATNQGGTEAFF. The CDR3 nucleotides are TGTGCCACCAATCAGGGAGGCACTGAAGCTTTCTTT.

The rearrangement uses TRBV19 and TRBJ2-4; a weak D match, TRBD2 (6 bases). V was clipped by 3 bases and J by 2 bases, with 11 bases between them. The CDR3 covers 15 residues. The V gene's germline CDR1 is LNHDA and CDR2 SQIVND (reference sequence). The CDR3 sequence is CASSIGGYSKNIQYF. Written as DNA, the CDR3 is TGTGCCAGTAGTATTGGGGGGTATTCCAAAAACATTCAGTACTTC.

The chain combines TRBV7-3 with TRBJ2-1, with D perhaps TRBD1 (7 bases). The V end was cut by 2 bases, the J end by 7 bases, with 18 bases between. The CDR3 totals 16 residues. Germline CDR1 and CDR2: SGHTA and FQGTGA. The CDR3 DNA follows: TGTGCCAGCAGCTTAGGAGGGGGCAATGTTTTTAATGAGCAGTTCTTC. Translated, it gives CASSLGGGNVFNEQFF.

The gene calls are TRBV5-1 and TRBJ1-1; D perhaps matches TRBD1 (5 bases). V gave up 0 bases and J gave up 8 bases, with 8 bases separating them. The germline V gene encodes CDR1 SGHRS and CDR2 YFSETQ. This CDR3 region has 12 residues. CDR3 in amino acids: CASSLAREEAFF. The CDR3 nucleotides are TGCGCCAGCAGCTTGGCCAGGGAAGAAGCTTTCTTT.

The V and J genes are TRBV7-9 and TRBJ1-3; D gene ambiguous. The V end lost 5 bases, the J end lost 4 bases, and 15 bases lay between the germline ends. The germline gives CDR1 SEHNR, CDR2 FQNEAQ (reference sequence). This CDR3 region has 15 residues. CDR3 DNA sequence: TGTGCCAGCAGCCCACCACGTTCCGCGGGAAACACCATATATTTT. Residues: CASSPPRSAGNTIYF. Full variable domain (rest looked up from reference TRBV7-9 and TRBJ1-3): DTGVSQNPRHKITKRGQNVTFRCDPISEHNRLYWYRQTLGQGPEFLTYFQNEAQLEKSRLLSDRFSAERPKGSFSTLEIQRTEQGDSAMYLCASSPPRSAGNTIYFGEGSWLTVV.

This sequence joins TRBV10-3 and TRBJ1-3, with D hard to call. The CDR3 spans 13 residues. The V gene lost 7 bases and the J gene lost 1 base, with 8 bases spanning the gap. Germline CDR1 reads ENHRY; CDR2 reads SYGVKD. CDR3 residues: CAIKISSGNTIYF. The CDR3 DNA reads as TGTGCCATCAAGATCAGTTCTGGAAACACCATATATTTT.

This clone is termed medium-sized. J is TRBJ2-2 and V is TRBV5-1; a possible D gene is TRBD2 (6 bases). The CDR3 loop spans 14 amino acids. Germline assignment: CDR1 SGHRS and CDR2 YFSETQ. V lost 4 bases, J lost 6 bases, and 13 bases lay in between. CDR3 residues: CASSLSGLAGELFF. The CDR3, as DNA: TGCGCCAGCAGCCTTAGCGGCCTAGCCGGGGAGCTGTTTTTT.

This chain connects TRBV6-5 to TRBJ1-5; no definite D call. Trimming took off 6 bases at V and 0 bases at J, with 6 bases between the two ends. The CDR3 is 13 amino acids. The germline V gene has CDR1 MNHEY and CDR2 SVGAGI. The CDR3 is CASRSHSNQPQHF. The CDR3 DNA sequence: TGTGCCAGCAGGTCCCATAGCAATCAGCCCCAGCATTTT.

The chain couples TRBV27 to TRBJ1-5; tentatively, D is TRBD1 (5 bases). The germline gives CDR1 MNHEY, CDR2 SMNVEV (reference sequence). Trimming stripped 2 bases from V and 6 bases from J, with 11 bases between. This CDR3 is built from 14 residues. CDR3 region: CASSLQGWGQPQHF. The CDR3 nucleotides read TGTGCCAGCAGTTTACAGGGTTGGGGTCAGCCCCAGCATTTT.

The V call is TRBV9, the J call TRBJ2-1; D unresolved. V was shortened by 4 bases and J by 8 bases, with 13 bases between the two germline ends. Per the germline V gene, CDR1 is SGDLS and CDR2 is YYNGEE. The CDR3 consists of 13 residues. The CDR3, as DNA: TGTGCCAGCAGCACCCTACCGCGTGATGAGCAGTTCTTC. Translated, it gives CASSTLPRDEQFF. Full variable domain (remainder filled in from reference TRBV9 and TRBJ2-1): DSGVTQTPKHLITATGQRVTLRCSPRSGDLSVYWYQQSLDQGLQFLIQYYNGEERAKGNILERFSAQQFPDLHSELNLSSLELGDSALYFCASSTLPRDEQFFGPGTRLTVL.

The chain joins TRBV5-4 to TRBJ1-1; D possibly corresponds to TRBD1 (5 bases). CDR3 length: 14 amino acids. Germline V gene data show CDR1 as SGHNT and CDR2 as YYREEE (reference sequence). Trimming removed 2 bases from V and 1 base from J, with 9 bases in between. The CDR3 loop reads CASSFGGQNTEAFF. CDR3 bases: TGTGCCAGCAGCTTTGGTGGACAGAACACTGAAGCTTTCTTT.

J is TRBJ2-7 and V is TRBV7-8, with a tentative D call TRBD2 (5 bases). The CDR3 runs to 15 residues. In germline, CDR1 is SGHVS, CDR2 FQNEAQ. Trimming took 2 bases from V and 2 from J, leaving 13 bases between them. The CDR3 sequence is CASSLRGGLAYEQYF. The DNA for the CDR3 is TGTGCCAGCAGCTTACGCGGAGGTCTAGCCTACGAGCAGTACTTC.

The J gene is TRBJ2-3, the V gene TRBV24-1, with D uncertain. Germline CDR1 and CDR2: KGHDR and SFDVKD. V lost 4 bases and J lost 0, with 4 bases in between. The CDR3 runs to 13 residues. The CDR3 reads CATSDGSTDTQYF. The CDR3 DNA sequence: TGTGCCACCAGTGACGGGAGCACAGATACGCAGTATTTT.

V is TRBV9 and J is TRBJ2-1; D gene ambiguous. Trimming took off 4 bases at V and 0 bases at J, with 14 bases between the two ends. The CDR3 extends over 16 amino acids. Looked up from germline, CDR1 is SGDLS and CDR2 is YYNGEE. The CDR3 region has the DNA TGTGCCAGCAGCCCCGTGGCGGTTCCCTCCTACAATGAGCAGTTCTTC. As protein: CASSPVAVPSYNEQFF.

The chain carries TRBV7-3 and TRBJ1-1; D is ambiguous. The germline gives CDR1 SGHTA, CDR2 FQGTGA. Deletions cut 4 bases from V and 2 bases from J, with 8 bases between. The CDR3 consists of 13 residues. CDR3 residues: CASSSGVNTEAFF. CDR3 coding DNA: TGTGCCAGCAGCTCCGGGGTTAACACTGAAGCTTTCTTT. Variable domain in full (rest from reference TRBV7-3 and TRBJ1-1): GAGVSQTPSNKVTEKGKYVELRCDPISGHTALYWYRQSLGQGPEFLIYFQGTGAADDSGLPNDRFFAVRPEGSVSTLKIQRTERGDSAVYLCASSSGVNTEAFFGQGTRLTVV.

This chain uses TRBV7-2 with TRBJ1-5; 8 bases are shared with TRBD1. CDR3 length equals 14 residues. From germline, CDR1 is SGHTA and CDR2 FQGNSA. V gave up 5 bases and J gave up 6 bases; unmatched junction bases: 6. The CDR3 DNA follows: TGTGCCAGCAGCCTCGACAGGGGTGGTCAGCCCCAGCATTTT. Residues: CASSLDRGGQPQHF.